This T cell receptor beta chain was recovered during a study of CXCR3-negative and CXCR3-positive naive CD8 T cells. The length of the CDR3 is 16 residues. Germline CDR1 is SGHRS and CDR2 is YFSETQ. It was by 5' RACE with UMI labels that the TRB cDNA libraries were prepared. TCRdb reanalyzed the 5' RACE reads, giving one entry per CDR3 protein sequence and no DNA. The table gives 100,000 to 150,000 distinct CDR3 sequences; the top ten clones make up approximately 0.3% of it. J is TRBJ2-1 and V is TRBV5-1; TCRdb picks TRBD1, but there is no DNA to check that call. The TCR originated in a human donor in good health. Some clones in this sample may be carry-over from other donors' samples. Material: naive CXCR3- CD8+ T cells from blood. This sample's subset: CD45RO-CCR7+CD27+CD95- naive CD8+ T cells lacking CXCR3 (TNR3-). CDR3 protein: CASSLGTRSSYNEQFF.